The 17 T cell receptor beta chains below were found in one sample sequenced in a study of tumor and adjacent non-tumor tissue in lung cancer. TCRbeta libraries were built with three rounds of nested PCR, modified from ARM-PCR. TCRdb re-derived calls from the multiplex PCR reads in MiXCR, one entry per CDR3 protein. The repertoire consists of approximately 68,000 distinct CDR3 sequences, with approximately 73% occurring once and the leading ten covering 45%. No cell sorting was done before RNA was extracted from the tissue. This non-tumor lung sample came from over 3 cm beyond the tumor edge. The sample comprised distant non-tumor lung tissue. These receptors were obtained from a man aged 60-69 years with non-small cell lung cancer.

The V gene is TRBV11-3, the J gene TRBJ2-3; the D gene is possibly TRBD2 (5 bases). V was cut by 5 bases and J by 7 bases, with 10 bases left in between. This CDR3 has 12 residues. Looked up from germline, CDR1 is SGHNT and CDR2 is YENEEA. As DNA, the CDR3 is TGTGCCAGCAGCCGGGGAATGAATACGCAGTATTTT. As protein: CASSRGMNTQYF.

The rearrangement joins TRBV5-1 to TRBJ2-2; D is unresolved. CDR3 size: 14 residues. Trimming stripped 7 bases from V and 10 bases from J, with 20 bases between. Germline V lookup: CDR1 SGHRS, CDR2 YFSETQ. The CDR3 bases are TGCGCCAGCTGGTTGGAACTACTTTCCGAGGAGCTGTTTTTT. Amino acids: CASWLELLSEELFF.

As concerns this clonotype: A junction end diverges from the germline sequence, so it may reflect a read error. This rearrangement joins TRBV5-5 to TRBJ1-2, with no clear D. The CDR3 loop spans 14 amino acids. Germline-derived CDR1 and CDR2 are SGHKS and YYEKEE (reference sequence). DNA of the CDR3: TGTTCCAGCACCCTCGGTAATGCAGGAGATGGCTACACCTTC. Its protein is CSSTLGNAGDGYTF.

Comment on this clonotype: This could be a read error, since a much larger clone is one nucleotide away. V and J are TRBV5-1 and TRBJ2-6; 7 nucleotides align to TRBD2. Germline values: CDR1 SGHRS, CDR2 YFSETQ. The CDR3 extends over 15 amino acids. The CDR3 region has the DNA TGCGTCAGCAGCCGGGAGGTTACTGGGGCCAACGTCCTGACTTTC. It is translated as CVSSREVTGANVLTF.

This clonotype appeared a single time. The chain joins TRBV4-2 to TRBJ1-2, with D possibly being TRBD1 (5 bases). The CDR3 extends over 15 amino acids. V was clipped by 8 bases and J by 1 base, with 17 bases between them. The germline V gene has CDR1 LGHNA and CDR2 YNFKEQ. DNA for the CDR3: TGTGCCAGCGTCCAAGCGACAGACTTTAACTATGGCTACACCTTC. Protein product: CASVQATDFNYGYTF.

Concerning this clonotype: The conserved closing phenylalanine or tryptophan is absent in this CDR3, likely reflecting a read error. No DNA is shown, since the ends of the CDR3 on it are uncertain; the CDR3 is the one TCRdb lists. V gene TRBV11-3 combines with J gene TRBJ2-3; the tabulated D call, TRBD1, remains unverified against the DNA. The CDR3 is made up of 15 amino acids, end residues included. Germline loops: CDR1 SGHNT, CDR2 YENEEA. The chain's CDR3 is CASSPGGVGADTHYL.

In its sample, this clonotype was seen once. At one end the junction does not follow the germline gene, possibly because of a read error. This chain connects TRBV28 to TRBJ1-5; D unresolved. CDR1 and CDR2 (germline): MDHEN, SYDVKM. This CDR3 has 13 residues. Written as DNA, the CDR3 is TGTACCAGCAGCCAAGACCCCGGAAAGCCCCAGCATTTT. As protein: CTSSQDPGKPQHF. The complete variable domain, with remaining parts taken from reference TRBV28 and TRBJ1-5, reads DVKVTQSSRYLVKRTGEKVFLECVQDMDHENMFWYRQDPGLGLRLIYFSYDVKMKEKGDIPEGYSVSREKKERFSLILESASTNQTSMYLCTSSQDPGKPQHFGDGTRLSIL.

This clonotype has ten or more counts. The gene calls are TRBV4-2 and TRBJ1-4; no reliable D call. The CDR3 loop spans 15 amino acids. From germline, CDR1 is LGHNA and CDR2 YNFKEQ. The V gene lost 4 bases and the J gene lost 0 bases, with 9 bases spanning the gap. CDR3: CASSPQGATNEKLFF. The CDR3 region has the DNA TGTGCCAGCAGCCCGCAAGGCGCAACTAATGAAAAACTGTTTTTT.

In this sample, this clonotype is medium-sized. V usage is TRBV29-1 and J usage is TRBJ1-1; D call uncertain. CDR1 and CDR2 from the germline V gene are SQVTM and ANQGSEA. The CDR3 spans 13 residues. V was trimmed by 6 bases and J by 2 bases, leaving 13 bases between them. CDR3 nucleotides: TGCAGCGTCTCCCCCGGACCCAACACTGAAGCTTTCTTT. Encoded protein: CSVSPGPNTEAFF.

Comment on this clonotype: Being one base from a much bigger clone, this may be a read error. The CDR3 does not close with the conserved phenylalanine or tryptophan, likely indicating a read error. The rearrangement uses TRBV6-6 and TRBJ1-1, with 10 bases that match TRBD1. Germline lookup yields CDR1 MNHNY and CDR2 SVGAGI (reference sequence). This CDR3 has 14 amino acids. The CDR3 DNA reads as TGTGTCAGCACTGCCCGGACAGGGGGGACTGAAGCTTTCTCT. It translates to CVSTARTGGTEAFS.

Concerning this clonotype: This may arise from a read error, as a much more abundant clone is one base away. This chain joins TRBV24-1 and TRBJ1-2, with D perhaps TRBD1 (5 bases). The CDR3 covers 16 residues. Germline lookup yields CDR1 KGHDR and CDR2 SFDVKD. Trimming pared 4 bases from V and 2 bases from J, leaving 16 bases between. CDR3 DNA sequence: TGTGCCACCAGTGACCCCAGCCGGCACAGGAACTATGGCTACACCTTC. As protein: CATSDPSRHRNYGYTF.

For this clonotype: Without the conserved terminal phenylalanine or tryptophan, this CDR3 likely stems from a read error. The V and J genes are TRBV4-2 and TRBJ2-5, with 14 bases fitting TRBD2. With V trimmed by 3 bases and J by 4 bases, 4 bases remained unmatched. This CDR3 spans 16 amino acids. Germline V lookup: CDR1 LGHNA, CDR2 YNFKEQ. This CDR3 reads CASSQGTSGSRETQYI. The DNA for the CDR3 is TGTGCCAGCAGCCAGGGGACTAGCGGGAGTAGAGAGACCCAGTACATC.

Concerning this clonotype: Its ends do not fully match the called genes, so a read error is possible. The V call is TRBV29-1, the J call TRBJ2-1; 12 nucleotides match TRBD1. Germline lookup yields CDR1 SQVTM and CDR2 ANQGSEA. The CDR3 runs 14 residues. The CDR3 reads CIVQGQGAAREQLF. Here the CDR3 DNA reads TGCATCGTTCAGGGACAGGGGGCGGCCCGCGAGCAGTTGTTC.

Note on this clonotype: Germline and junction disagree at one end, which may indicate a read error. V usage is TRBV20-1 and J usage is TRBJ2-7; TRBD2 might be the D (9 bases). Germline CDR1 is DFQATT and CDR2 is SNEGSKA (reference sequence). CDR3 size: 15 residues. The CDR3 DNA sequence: TGCTGTGCTATTAACAGGGGGGTAGCGGGAGACGAGAAGTACTTC. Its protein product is CCAINRGVAGDEKYF.

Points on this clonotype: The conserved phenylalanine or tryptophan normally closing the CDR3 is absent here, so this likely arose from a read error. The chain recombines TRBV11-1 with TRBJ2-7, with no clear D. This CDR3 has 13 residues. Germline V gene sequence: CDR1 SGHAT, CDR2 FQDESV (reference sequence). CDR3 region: CARSLNIYGEQYL. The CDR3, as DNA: TGTGCCAGAAGCTTAAATATCTACGGCGAGCAGTACCTC.

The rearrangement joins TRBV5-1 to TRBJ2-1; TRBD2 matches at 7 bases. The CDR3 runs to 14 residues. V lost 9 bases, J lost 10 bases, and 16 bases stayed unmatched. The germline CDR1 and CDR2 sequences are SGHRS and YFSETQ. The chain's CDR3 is CAISLRVAGEEQFF. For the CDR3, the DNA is TGCGCCATTAGCTTGAGGGTAGCGGGCGAGGAGCAGTTCTTC.

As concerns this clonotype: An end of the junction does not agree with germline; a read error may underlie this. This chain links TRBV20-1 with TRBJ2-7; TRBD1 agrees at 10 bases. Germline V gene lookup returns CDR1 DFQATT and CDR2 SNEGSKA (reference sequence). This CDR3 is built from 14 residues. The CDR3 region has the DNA TGCAGTACTAGATTGGGACAGGGGATCTACGAGCAGTATTTC. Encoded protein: CSTRLGQGIYEQYF.